This T cell receptor (beta chain) comes out of a study of OX40 agonist ivuxolimab in advanced cancers. The wider study: Patients were infused with ivuxolimab every 2 weeks at 0.01 to 10 mg/kg.

General study findings and limits: Near-lowest levels of clonal expansion characterized partial responders at 0.1-3.0 mg/kg. Low normalized T-cell clonal expansion was also seen in some nonresponders.

Samples were taken at baseline and on day 1 of cycles 4 and 7. Germline assignment: CDR1 ENHRY and CDR2 SYGVKD. With 3 bases removed from V and 4 bases from J, the gap between germline ends came to 18 bases. This CDR3 comprises 17 residues. The assay was immunoSEQ multiplex PCR, and TCRdb's table has in-frame clones only and misses some. The repertoire consists of almost 90,000 clones, with about nine tenths occurring once and the leading ten covering 0.71%. On this clone: Its target is unknown.

J is TRBJ2-2 and V is TRBV10-3, with D perhaps given as TRBD1 or TRBD2 (5 bases each). This sequence was found in an adult with an advanced solid tumor such as melanoma, head and neck, liver or kidney cancer. Specimen: CD4+ or CD8+ T cells sorted from blood, collected in a trial of the OX40 agonist ivuxolimab. CDR3 amino acids: CAISDGALVHATGELFF. CDR3 DNA sequence: TGTGCCATCAGTGACGGGGCTCTCGTTCACGCCACCGGGGAGCTGTTTTTT.